This T cell receptor beta chain was identified in a study of cytomegalovirus exposure and HLA in healthy donors. Study observations and caveats: The availability of immune exposure information extended only to CMV serostatus. As was reported, the classifier diagnosed cytomegalovirus status with high specificity and sensitivity. The productive fraction for most TCR beta V segments was about 87% or about 30% in an earlier analysis.

The donors (healthy individuals) were bone marrow donors. PCR used 60 Vbeta primers and 13 Jbeta primers. TCRdb's table, derived via immunoSEQ multiplex PCR, lists solely in-frame clones and lacks some. The sample lists 130,000 or so clones; more than 55% were seen once. Regarding this clone: No antigen is known for it.

CDR3 size: 15 residues. The V gene's germline CDR1 is SGHNT and CDR2 YYREEE (reference sequence). Sequenced: PBMCs. This rearrangement joins TRBV5-4 to TRBJ2-5; D is perhaps TRBD2 (5 bases). The assigned J gene may be wrong: the sequence end matches TRBJ2-7 better. This TCR was recovered from a man in his late teens or twenties in good health and CMV-seronegative. CDR3 protein: CASRAGLASSYEQYF. The DNA of the CDR3 is TGTGCCAGCAGGGCCGGACTCGCTAGCTCCTACGAGCAGTACTTC.